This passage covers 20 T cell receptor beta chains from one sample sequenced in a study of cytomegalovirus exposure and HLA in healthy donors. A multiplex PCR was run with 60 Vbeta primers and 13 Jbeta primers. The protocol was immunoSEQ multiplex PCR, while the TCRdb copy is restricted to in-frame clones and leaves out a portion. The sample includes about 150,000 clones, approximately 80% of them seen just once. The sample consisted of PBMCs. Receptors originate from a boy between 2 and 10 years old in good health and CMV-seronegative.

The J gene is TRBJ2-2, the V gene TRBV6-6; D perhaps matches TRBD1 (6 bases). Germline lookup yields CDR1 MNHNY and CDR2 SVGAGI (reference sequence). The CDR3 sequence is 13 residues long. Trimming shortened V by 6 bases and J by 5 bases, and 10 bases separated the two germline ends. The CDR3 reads CASSLRGTGELFF. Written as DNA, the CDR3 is TGTGCCAGCAGCCTCAGGGGAACCGGGGAGCTGTTTTTT.

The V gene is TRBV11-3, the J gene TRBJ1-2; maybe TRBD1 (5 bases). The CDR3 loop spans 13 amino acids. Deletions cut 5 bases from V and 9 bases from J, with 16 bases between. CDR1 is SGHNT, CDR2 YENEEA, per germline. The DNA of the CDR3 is TGTGCCAGCAGCGCCAGAGCAGGGCGACGCTACACCTTC. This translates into CASSARAGRRYTF.

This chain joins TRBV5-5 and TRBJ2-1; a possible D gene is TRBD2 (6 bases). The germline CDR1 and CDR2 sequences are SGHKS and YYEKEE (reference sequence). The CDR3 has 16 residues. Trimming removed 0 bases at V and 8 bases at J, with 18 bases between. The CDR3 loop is CASSLVPFGSRDEQFF. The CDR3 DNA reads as TGTGCCAGCAGCTTGGTACCATTCGGGAGCCGTGATGAGCAGTTCTTC.

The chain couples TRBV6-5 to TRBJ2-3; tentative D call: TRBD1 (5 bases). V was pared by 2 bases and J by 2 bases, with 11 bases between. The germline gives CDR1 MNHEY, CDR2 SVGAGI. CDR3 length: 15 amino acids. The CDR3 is CASSYGAGATDTQYF. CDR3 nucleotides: TGTGCCAGCAGTTACGGGGCAGGAGCCACAGATACGCAGTATTTT.

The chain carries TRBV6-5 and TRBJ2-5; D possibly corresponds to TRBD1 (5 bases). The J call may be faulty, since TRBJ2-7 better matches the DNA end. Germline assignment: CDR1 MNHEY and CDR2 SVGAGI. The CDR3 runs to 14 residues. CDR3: CASSPPSDKGEQYF. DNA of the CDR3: TGTGCCAGCAGTCCCCCCTCGGACAAAGGCGAGCAGTACTTC.

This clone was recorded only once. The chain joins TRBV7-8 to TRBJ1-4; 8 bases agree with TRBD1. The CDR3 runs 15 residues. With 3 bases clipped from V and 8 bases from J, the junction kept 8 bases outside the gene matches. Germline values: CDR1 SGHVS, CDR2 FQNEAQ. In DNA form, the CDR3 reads TGTGCCAGCAGCTTGGGGACAGGAGCCATCGAAAAACTGTTTTTT. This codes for CASSLGTGAIEKLFF.

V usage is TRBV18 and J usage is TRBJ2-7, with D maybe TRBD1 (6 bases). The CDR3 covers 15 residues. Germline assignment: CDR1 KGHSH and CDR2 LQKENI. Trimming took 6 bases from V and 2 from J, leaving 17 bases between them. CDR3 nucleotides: TGTGCCAGCTCGGTCCTACAGGGCTTCCCCTACGAGCAGTACTTC. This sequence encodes CASSVLQGFPYEQYF.

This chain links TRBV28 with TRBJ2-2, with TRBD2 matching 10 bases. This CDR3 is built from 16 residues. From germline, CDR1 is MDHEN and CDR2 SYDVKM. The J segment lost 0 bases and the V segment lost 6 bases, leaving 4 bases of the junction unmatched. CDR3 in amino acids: CASREREGANTGELFF. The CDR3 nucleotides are TGTGCCAGCAGAGAGCGGGAGGGCGCGAACACCGGGGAGCTGTTTTTT.

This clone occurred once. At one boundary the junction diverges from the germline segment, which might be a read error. The CDR3 nucleotides are TGTGCCAGCAGATTAAACCCGGGACTAGCGGACAATGAGCAGTTCTTC. Translation: CASRLNPGLADNEQFF. The rearrangement links TRBV7-3 to TRBJ2-1; TRBD2 matches 11 bases. CDR1 and CDR2 from the germline V gene are SGHTA and FQGTGA. The CDR3 loop spans 16 amino acids.

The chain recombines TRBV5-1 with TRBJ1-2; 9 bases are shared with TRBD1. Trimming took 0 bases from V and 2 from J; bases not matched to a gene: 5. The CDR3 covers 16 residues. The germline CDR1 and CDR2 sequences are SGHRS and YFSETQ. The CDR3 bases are TGCGCCAGCAGCTTGGCCACGGACAGGGGAAACTATGGCTACACCTTC. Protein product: CASSLATDRGNYGYTF.

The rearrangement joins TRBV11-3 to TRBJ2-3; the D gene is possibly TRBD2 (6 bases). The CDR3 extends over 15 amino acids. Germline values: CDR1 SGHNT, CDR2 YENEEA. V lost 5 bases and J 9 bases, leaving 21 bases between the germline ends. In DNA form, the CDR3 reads TGTGCCAGCAGCCGTAGGGCGGGGAGTGGCGACACGCAGTATTTT. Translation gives CASSRRAGSGDTQYF.

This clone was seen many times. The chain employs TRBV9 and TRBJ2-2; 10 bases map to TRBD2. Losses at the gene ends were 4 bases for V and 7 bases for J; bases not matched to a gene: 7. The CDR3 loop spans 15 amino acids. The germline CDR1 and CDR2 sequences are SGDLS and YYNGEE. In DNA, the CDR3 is TGTGCCAGCAGCCCCTGGACTAGCGGAGGCGGGGAGCTGTTTTTT. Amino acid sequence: CASSPWTSGGGELFF.

The CDR3 nucleotides are TGTGCCAGCAGTCTAACAGGGCTGGATGGCTACACCTTC. Translated, it gives CASSLTGLDGYTF. The chain carries TRBV2 and TRBJ1-2, with D maybe TRBD1 (6 bases). The ends were cut back, 5 bases at V and 6 bases at J, with 13 bases in the middle. The germline CDR1 and CDR2 sequences are SNHLY and FYNNEI. The CDR3 sequence is 13 residues long.

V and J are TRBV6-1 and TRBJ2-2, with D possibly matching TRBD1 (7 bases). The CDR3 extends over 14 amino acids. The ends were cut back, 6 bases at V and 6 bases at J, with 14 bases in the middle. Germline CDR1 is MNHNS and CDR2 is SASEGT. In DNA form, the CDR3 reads TGTGCCAGCAGGGGGGGACAGACCTCCGGGGAGCTGTTTTTT. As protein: CASRGGQTSGELFF.

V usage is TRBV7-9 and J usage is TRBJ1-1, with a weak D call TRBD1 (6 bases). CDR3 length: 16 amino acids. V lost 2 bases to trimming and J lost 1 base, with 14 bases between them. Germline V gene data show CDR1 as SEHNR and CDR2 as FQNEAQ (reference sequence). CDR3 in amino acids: CASSLQGSSRNTEAFF. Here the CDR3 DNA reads TGTGCCAGCAGCTTACAGGGGTCCTCACGGAACACTGAAGCTTTCTTT.

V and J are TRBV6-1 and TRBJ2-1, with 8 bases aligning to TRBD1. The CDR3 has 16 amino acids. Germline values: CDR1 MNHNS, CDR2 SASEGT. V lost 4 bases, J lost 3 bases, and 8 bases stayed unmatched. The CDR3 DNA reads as TGTGCCAGCAGTGGGGCACAGGGGGAGTACTACAATGAGCAGTTCTTC. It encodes CASSGAQGEYYNEQFF.

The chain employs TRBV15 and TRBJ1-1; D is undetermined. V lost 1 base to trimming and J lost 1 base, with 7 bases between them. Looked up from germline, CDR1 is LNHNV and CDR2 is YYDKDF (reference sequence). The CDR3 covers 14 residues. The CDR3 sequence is CATSRVVGNTEAFF. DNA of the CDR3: TGTGCCACCAGCAGAGTCGTCGGGAACACTGAAGCTTTCTTT.

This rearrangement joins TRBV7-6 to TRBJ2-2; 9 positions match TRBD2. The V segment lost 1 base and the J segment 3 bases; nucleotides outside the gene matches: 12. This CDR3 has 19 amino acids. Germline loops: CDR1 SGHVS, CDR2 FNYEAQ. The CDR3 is CASSLVGFGGRDDTGELFF. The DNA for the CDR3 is TGTGCCAGCAGCTTAGTAGGGTTCGGCGGGAGGGACGACACCGGGGAGCTGTTTTTT.

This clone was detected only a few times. This CDR3 is CASSERGTENSPLHF. CDR3 bases: TGTGCCAGCAGCGAAAGGGGGACAGAGAATTCACCCCTCCACTTT. The chain joins TRBV6-4 to TRBJ1-6; 7 positions agree with TRBD1. The germline V gene has CDR1 MRHNA and CDR2 SNTAGT. The trim removed 6 bases at V and 7 bases at J, leaving 9 bases unmatched. This CDR3 is 15 amino acids long.

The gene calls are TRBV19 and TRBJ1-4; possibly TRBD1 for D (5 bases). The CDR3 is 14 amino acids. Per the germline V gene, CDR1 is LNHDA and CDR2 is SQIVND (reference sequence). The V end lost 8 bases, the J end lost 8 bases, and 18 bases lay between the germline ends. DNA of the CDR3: TGTGCCAGTCACTCCGGGGGGGGGAGAGAAAAACTGTTTTTT. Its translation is CASHSGGGREKLFF.